The subject of this entry is one T cell receptor beta chain. These data originate in a study of blood T cell repertoires in COVID-19. Study-level information: Nucleic acid was either cDNA or gDNA, and it came from T cells, B-cell-depleted T cells, or PBMCs.

Clones were read by immunoSEQ multiplex PCR, and TCRdb kept only the in-frame ones, dropping some. Here the sample spans under 75,000 clones, roughly 80% being singletons. V dropped 4 bases and J dropped 1 base, with 11 bases sitting between them. This CDR3 spans 16 amino acids. Germline CDR1 is LGHDT and CDR2 is YNNKEL (reference sequence). The V gene is TRBV3-1 (or the pseudogene TRBV3-2), the J gene TRBJ2-6, with D maybe TRBD2 (5 bases). The sequenced sample consisted of peripheral blood. This receptor was taken from a woman aged 65 to 85 with acute or convalescent COVID-19. CDR3 loop: CASSPQRGSGANVLTF. Written as DNA, the CDR3 is TGTGCCAGCAGCCCCCAACGGGGATCTGGGGCCAACGTCCTGACTTTC.